These 22 T cell receptor beta chains share one sample of origin, sequenced in a study of cytomegalovirus exposure and HLA in healthy donors. Researchers ran the PCR with 60 Vbeta and 13 Jbeta primers. Method: immunoSEQ multiplex PCR; TCRdb's copy keeps in-frame clones and lacks some. Here the sample spans under 200,000 clones, roughly 85% being singletons. The sample taken for sequencing was PBMCs. These receptors were obtained from a young man in good health and CMV-seronegative.

About this clone itself: At one boundary the junction diverges from the germline segment, which might be a read error. The chain links TRBV7-7 to TRBJ2-1; D is perhaps TRBD1 (5 bases). The V gene's germline CDR1 is SSHAT and CDR2 FNYEAQ (reference sequence). The CDR3 has 16 residues. The CDR3 loop is CASSLGALGQGGEQFF. The CDR3 DNA sequence: TGTGCTAGCAGCTTAGGGGCTCTTGGGCAGGGCGGCGAGCAGTTCTTC.

This clone has just a few counts. V usage is TRBV25-1 and J usage is TRBJ2-3; the D is unclear. CDR1 and CDR2 (germline): MGHDK, SYGVNS. CDR3 length: 16 amino acids. Trimming removed 1 base from V and 1 base from J, with 12 bases in between. This CDR3 is CASSESSRSGTDTQYF. DNA of the CDR3: TGTGCCAGCAGTGAATCGTCCCGTTCCGGCACAGATACGCAGTATTTT.

Details on this clone: Other nucleotide sequences in the sample specify the same CDR3. The genes are TRBV9 and TRBJ2-7; 8 bases align to TRBD2. The junction had 6 bases not matched to a gene; V was cut back by 4 bases and J by 3 bases. CDR1 SGDLS and CDR2 YYNGEE come from the germline V gene. The CDR3 has 14 residues. The CDR3 region is CASSPAGEVYEQYF. Written as DNA, the CDR3 is TGTGCCAGCAGCCCAGCGGGAGAGGTCTACGAGCAGTACTTC.

This sequence joins TRBV30 and TRBJ2-7, with D possibly matching TRBD2 (6 bases). Trimming stripped 4 bases from V and 4 bases from J, with 8 bases between. Germline CDR1 and CDR2: GTSNPN and SVGIG (reference sequence). The length of the CDR3 is 11 residues. As DNA, the CDR3 is TGTGCCTGGATGGAGGGATACGAGCAGTACTTC. This encodes CAWMEGYEQYF.

The chain links TRBV27 to TRBJ2-1, with 8 bases aligning to TRBD1. The germline V gene encodes CDR1 MNHEY and CDR2 SMNVEV (reference sequence). V lost 7 bases and J lost 9; bases outside the gene matches: 8. The CDR3 is 13 residues long. The DNA for the CDR3 is TGTGCCAGCAAATCGACAGGGGTTGGTGAGCAGTTCTTC. Protein sequence: CASKSTGVGEQFF.

This clone was found a few times. The chain links TRBV7-9 to TRBJ2-3; 7 positions agree with TRBD1. Germline loops: CDR1 SEHNR, CDR2 FQNEAQ (reference sequence). This CDR3 region has 14 residues. V gave up 1 base and J gave up 10 bases; unmatched junction bases: 8. In nucleotides, the CDR3 is TGTGCCAGCAGCTTAGACAGATACACAGGGGCGCAGTATTTT. Translated, it gives CASSLDRYTGAQYF. The full variable domain, with the rest looked up from reference TRBV7-9 and TRBJ2-3, is DTGVSQNPRHKITKRGQNVTFRCDPISEHNRLYWYRQTLGQGPEFLTYFQNEAQLEKSRLLSDRFSAERPKGSFSTLEIQRTEQGDSAMYLCASSLDRYTGAQYFGPGTRLTVL.

This clone was found once. This chain links TRBV12-5 with TRBJ2-3; the match to TRBD1 covers 7 bases. In germline, CDR1 is LGHNT, CDR2 FRNRAP. The CDR3 has 14 residues. V lost 6 bases, J lost 3 bases, and 6 bases stayed unmatched. The CDR3 DNA follows: TGTGCTAGTGGGACAGGGAGACCTACAGATACGCAGTATTTT. This sequence encodes CASGTGRPTDTQYF. The full variable domain, rest sourced from reference TRBV12-5 and TRBJ2-3, is DARVTQTPRHKVTEMGQEVTMRCQPILGHNTVFWYRQTMMQGLELLAYFRNRAPLDDSGMPKDRFSAEMPDATLATLKIQPSEPRDSAVYFCASGTGRPTDTQYFGPGTRLTVL.

V usage is TRBV27 and J usage is TRBJ2-7; 7 bases match TRBD2. The CDR3 has 15 amino acids. J gave up 5 bases and V 0 bases, and 7 bases lay outside the gene matches. The germline CDR1 and CDR2 sequences are MNHEY and SMNVEV (reference sequence). The CDR3 DNA is TGTGCCAGCAGTTTATCCGGGGGGACCCTCGACGAGCAGTACTTC. It is translated as CASSLSGGTLDEQYF.

The CDR3 reads CASSLGAGAGSLNEQFF. The CDR3, as DNA: TGTGCCAGCAGTTTAGGGGCTGGAGCGGGGAGCCTCAATGAGCAGTTCTTC. The chain recombines TRBV28 with TRBJ2-1; 7 nucleotides line up with TRBD2. The germline V gene has CDR1 MDHEN and CDR2 SYDVKM. The CDR3 covers 17 residues. Trimming took 2 bases from V and 6 from J; bases not matched to a gene: 13.

This rearrangement joins TRBV28 to TRBJ2-7; the D gene is possibly TRBD1 (5 bases). Germline V gives CDR1 MDHEN, CDR2 SYDVKM. The CDR3 extends over 13 amino acids. V shed 11 bases and J shed 0 bases, with 14 bases lying between them. The chain's CDR3 is CAHNRQFSYEQYF. DNA for the CDR3: TGTGCCCATAACAGGCAATTCTCCTACGAGCAGTACTTC.

The J gene is TRBJ2-7, the V gene TRBV14; 10 bases are shared with TRBD1. Germline CDR1 is SGHDN and CDR2 is FVKESK. The CDR3 is 15 amino acids. V lost 8 bases to trimming and J lost 3 bases; unmatched junction nucleotides: 10. DNA of the CDR3: TGTGCCAGCGGTTCCCTCGGGACAGGGGACTACGAGCAGTACTTC. Translation: CASGSLGTGDYEQYF. Drawing the rest from reference TRBV14 and TRBJ2-7, the complete variable domain is EAGVTQFPSHSVIEKGQTVTLRCDPISGHDNLYWYRRVMGKEIKFLLHFVKESKQDESGMPNNRFLAERTGGTYSTLKVQPAELEDSGVYFCASGSLGTGDYEQYFGPGTRLTVT.

V is TRBV4-2 and J is TRBJ1-3, with 7 bases lining up with TRBD1. The CDR3 is made up of 19 amino acids. With 0 bases clipped from V and 0 bases from J, the junction kept 11 bases outside the gene matches. Germline CDR1 reads LGHNA; CDR2 reads YNFKEQ. For the CDR3, the DNA is TGTGCCAGCAGCCAAGAGTGGGGAACAGGGGACCCCTCTGGAAACACCATATATTTT. This codes for CASSQEWGTGDPSGNTIYF.

The gene calls are TRBV28 and TRBJ1-5; D is possibly TRBD1 (5 bases). Germline V gives CDR1 MDHEN, CDR2 SYDVKM. The CDR3 sequence is 16 residues long. V lost 6 bases, J lost 2 bases, and 17 bases lay in between. DNA for the CDR3: TGTGCCAGCAGCAAACCAGGGATTTATGGCAATCAGCCCCAGCATTTT. Amino acid sequence: CASSKPGIYGNQPQHF.

The gene calls are TRBV23-1 and TRBJ2-6; TRBD2 matches at 12 bases. TRBV23-1 is marked as an open reading frame, function uncertain. This CDR3 spans 21 amino acids. The V segment lost 1 base and the J segment 0 bases; nucleotides outside the gene matches: 10. The CDR3 coding sequence is TGCGCCAGCAGTCAATTGACCGGGACTAGCGGGTCTGTCTCTGGGGCCAACGTCCTGACTTTC. Amino acid sequence: CASSQLTGTSGSVSGANVLTF.

This chain connects TRBV5-1 to TRBJ2-1; no reliable D call. The V end was cut by 4 bases, the J end by 0 bases, with 11 bases between. There are 15 residues in the CDR3. The germline V gene encodes CDR1 SGHRS and CDR2 YFSETQ. CDR3 sequence (DNA): TGCGCCAGCAGCCCGCCGGGTAGCTCCTACAATGAGCAGTTCTTC. Amino acid sequence: CASSPPGSSYNEQFF.

This clone was recorded only once. The rearrangement uses TRBV10-3 and TRBJ1-5, with 7 bases that match TRBD1. V was pared by 2 bases and J by 2 bases, with 9 bases of the junction left unmatched. Germline CDR1 and CDR2: ENHRY and SYGVKD. The CDR3 length is 17 residues. The CDR3 loop reads CAISETETGAGNQPQHF. CDR3 nucleotides: TGTGCCATCAGTGAGACCGAAACAGGGGCGGGCAATCAGCCCCAGCATTTT.

V usage is TRBV7-9 and J usage is TRBJ1-2; maybe TRBD1 (5 bases). The length of the CDR3 is 11 residues. Per the germline V gene, CDR1 is SEHNR and CDR2 is FQNEAQ (reference sequence). Between the trimmed V and J ends, which lost 5 bases and 7 bases, there was a span of 8 bases. CDR3 sequence reads: CASSRQSGYTF. The CDR3 DNA sequence: TGTGCCAGCAGCAGACAGTCTGGCTACACCTTC.

Only one count was recorded for this clone. The genes are TRBV28 and TRBJ1-5; D remains unclear. The ends were cut back, 3 bases at V and 1 base at J, with 7 bases in the middle. Germline V gives CDR1 MDHEN, CDR2 SYDVKM. The CDR3 extends over 14 amino acids. The CDR3 region is CASSLSGSNQPQHF. The DNA for the CDR3 is TGTGCCAGCAGTTTGTCGGGAAGCAATCAGCCCCAGCATTTT.

CDR3 sequence reads: CASSLGLGAGREQYF. The CDR3 nucleotides are TGCGCCAGCAGCTTGGGCCTGGGGGCAGGGCGCGAGCAGTACTTC. The rearrangement links TRBV5-1 to TRBJ2-7; D might be TRBD1 (6 bases). This CDR3 is built from 15 residues. The V end was cut by 0 bases, the J end by 6 bases, with 16 bases between. Germline assignment: CDR1 SGHRS and CDR2 YFSETQ.

The J gene is TRBJ1-6, the V gene TRBV7-9, with TRBD1 as a possible D gene (5 bases). The length of the CDR3 is 17 residues. With 6 bases removed from V and 6 bases from J, the gap between germline ends came to 21 bases. Germline values: CDR1 SEHNR, CDR2 FQNEAQ (reference sequence). Written as DNA, the CDR3 is TGTGCCAGCAGACAGGAGGGGAATCCCCTTCTTAATTCACCCCTCCACTTT. Translating gives CASRQEGNPLLNSPLHF.

This chain connects TRBV7-2 to TRBJ2-1, with 9 bases fitting TRBD2. This CDR3 is 15 amino acids long. Germline V gives CDR1 SGHTA, CDR2 FQGNSA. V shed 3 bases and J 3 bases; nucleotides not matched to a gene: 3. The CDR3 loop reads CASSLTSGVYNEQFF. The CDR3 DNA reads as TGTGCCAGCAGCTTGACTAGCGGAGTCTACAATGAGCAGTTCTTC. The full variable domain, rest sourced from reference TRBV7-2 and TRBJ2-1, is GAGVSQSPSNKVTEKGKDVELRCDPISGHTALYWYRQSLGQGLEFLIYFQGNSAPDKSGLPSDRFSAERTGGSVSTLTIQRTQQEDSAVYLCASSLTSGVYNEQFFGPGTRLTVL.

This rearrangement joins TRBV9 to TRBJ2-3, with TRBD2 identical over 10 bases. This CDR3 is 16 amino acids long. Germline V CDR1 and CDR2: SGDLS, YYNGEE. V trimming: 4 bases; J trimming: 6 bases; junction bases outside the gene matches: 11. CDR3 DNA: TGTGCCAGCAGCACAGAGGGACTAGCGTTTCCCGATACGCAGTATTTT. Translating gives CASSTEGLAFPDTQYF.